This T cell receptor (beta chain) comes out of a study of blood T cell repertoires in COVID-19. Turning to the study itself: Acute-phase and convalescent COVID-19 samples originated in the United States, Italy and Spain.

This clone was picked up one time. Other DNA sequences in this sample translate to the same CDR3. Enrolled through a virtual design, the participants were between roughly 18 and 90 years of age and came from under 25 US areas. Sequenced by immunoSEQ multiplex PCR; TCRdb stores in-frame clones only, minus some. The data contain about 260,000 clones, around 89% of them singletons. The CDR3 sequence is 14 residues long. V lost 3 bases and J lost 0, with 9 bases in between. CDR1 MNHEY and CDR2 SMNVEV come from the germline V gene (reference sequence). This rearrangement joins TRBV27 to TRBJ2-7; D remains unclear. This TCR was recovered from a woman aged 25 to 45 with acute COVID-19. Sequences were obtained from PBMCs or T cells enriched from blood (not recorded which). Here the CDR3 reads CASSFDRSSYEQYF. In DNA form, the CDR3 reads TGTGCCAGCAGTTTCGACCGGAGCTCCTACGAGCAGTACTTC.